A single sample is the source of the 26 T cell receptor beta chains below, sequenced in a study of T-cell memory formation after mild COVID-19. One entry per CDR3 protein results from TCRdb running MiXCR on the 5' RACE reads. The table lists under 300,000 distinct CDR3 sequences, roughly 8.2% of them singletons. Sequenced: PBMCs or a T cell subset sorted from them (not recorded which). These receptors were collected from a man between 18 and 29 years old who had mild COVID-19 (a few samples of this study predate the infection). Cell type and time point are not known.

In this sample, this clonotype turned up a few times. V and J are TRBV14 and TRBJ1-1; no clear D. Per the germline V gene, CDR1 is SGHDN and CDR2 is FVKESK. V was cut by 6 bases and J by 0 bases, with 8 bases left in between. The CDR3 runs 13 residues. CDR3 sequence: CASSGQMNTEAFF. The CDR3 coding sequence is TGTGCCAGCAGTGGGCAGATGAACACTGAAGCTTTCTTT.

This chain links TRBV5-6 with TRBJ1-1; D gene uncertain. This CDR3 has 12 residues. Trimming shortened V by 0 bases and J by 10 bases, and 10 bases separated the two germline ends. Germline V gene lookup returns CDR1 SGHDT and CDR2 YYEEEE. Here the CDR3 reads CASSLEGRTAFF. The CDR3 DNA is TGTGCCAGCAGCTTGGAAGGGCGGACAGCTTTCTTT. The variable domain in full, with the rest retrieved from reference TRBV5-6 and TRBJ1-1, is DAGVTQSPTHLIKTRGQQVTLRCSPKSGHDTVSWYQQALGQGPQFIFQYYEEEERQRGNFPDRFSGHQFPNYSSELNVNALLLGDSALYLCASSLEGRTAFFGQGTRLTVV.

This clonotype turned up a few times. The chain carries TRBV4-3 and TRBJ1-2; 7 nucleotides line up with TRBD1. This CDR3 contains 14 residues. The germline gives CDR1 LGHNA, CDR2 YSLEER. The V and J ends lost 4 bases and 4 bases, in that order; junction bases with no gene match: 6. The CDR3 loop reads CASSPRQGSYGYTF. The CDR3 DNA reads as TGCGCCAGCAGCCCCCGACAGGGTTCCTATGGCTACACCTTC.

In its sample, this clonotype was seen a few times. The chain recombines TRBV5-1 with TRBJ2-7; D is unresolved. Germline V gene lookup returns CDR1 SGHRS and CDR2 YFSETQ. This CDR3 spans 14 amino acids. The V end lost 0 bases, the J end lost 3 bases, and 10 bases lay between the germline ends. Here the CDR3 reads CASSLGEQIYEQYF. The CDR3 coding sequence is TGCGCCAGCAGCTTGGGTGAGCAGATCTACGAGCAGTACTTC. Full variable domain (rest looked up from reference TRBV5-1 and TRBJ2-7): KAGVTQTPRYLIKTRGQQVTLSCSPISGHRSVSWYQQTPGQGLQFLFEYFSETQRNKGNFPGRFSGRQFSNSRSEMNVSTLELGDSALYLCASSLGEQIYEQYFGPGTRLTVT.

This clonotype was seen a few times. CDR3 sequence (DNA): TGTGCCAGCAGTTTAGATGCAGGGCGGGTCTATGGCTACACCTTC. Translating it yields CASSLDAGRVYGYTF. This rearrangement joins TRBV12-3 or TRBV12-4 to TRBJ1-2; D possibly corresponds to TRBD1 (5 bases). Trimming removed 1 base at V and 4 bases at J, with 13 bases between. The CDR3 has 15 amino acids.

The chain carries TRBV4-1 and TRBJ2-2, with D possibly being TRBD1 (5 bases). Germline-derived CDR1 and CDR2 are MGHRA and YSYEKL. V was cut by 11 bases and J by 2 bases, with 12 bases left in between. The CDR3 covers 13 residues. The CDR3 here is CAVSDSNTGELFF. The CDR3 nucleotides read TGCGCCGTCTCAGACAGCAACACCGGGGAGCTGTTTTTT.

This clonotype was seen at least ten times. This CDR3 reads CASSFEAATYEQYF. Here the CDR3 DNA reads TGTGCCAGCAGCTTCGAGGCAGCTACCTACGAGCAGTACTTC. The chain combines TRBV7-2 with TRBJ2-7, with D unresolved. Germline lookup yields CDR1 SGHTA and CDR2 FQGNSA. The CDR3 length is 14 residues. V gave up 3 bases and J gave up 2 bases, with 11 bases separating them. Full variable domain (outside the CDR3, taken from reference TRBV7-2 and TRBJ2-7): GAGVSQSPSNKVTEKGKDVELRCDPISGHTALYWYRQSLGQGLEFLIYFQGNSAPDKSGLPSDRFSAERTGGSVSTLTIQRTQQEDSAVYLCASSFEAATYEQYFGPGTRLTVT.

The rearrangement joins TRBV4-1 to TRBJ2-2; TRBD2 is a possible D gene (7 bases). Trimming cost V 2 bases and J 5 bases, with 15 bases left between them. CDR3 length: 16 amino acids. Per the germline V gene, CDR1 is MGHRA and CDR2 is YSYEKL. CDR3 region: CASSQTPGGGTGELFF. The CDR3 DNA reads as TGCGCCAGCAGCCAAACTCCGGGGGGCGGGACCGGGGAGCTGTTTTTT.

This clonotype came up many times. The CDR3: CASSPMGRYSPLHF. The CDR3 region has the DNA TGTGCCAGCAGCCCTATGGGGCGGTATTCACCCCTCCACTTT. The chain employs TRBV7-2 and TRBJ1-6; a weak D match, TRBD1 (5 bases). The germline V and J ends were trimmed by 5 bases and 8 bases, with 13 bases remaining between them. The CDR3 has 14 amino acids. Germline V gives CDR1 SGHTA, CDR2 FQGNSA.

The V call is TRBV20-1, the J call TRBJ2-3, with TRBD2 identical over 10 bases. J gave up 0 bases and V 6 bases, and 3 bases lay outside the gene matches. The length of the CDR3 is 14 residues. Germline V lookup: CDR1 DFQATT, CDR2 SNEGSKA (reference sequence). The CDR3 region has the DNA TGCAGTGCGGGGGGACTAGCGAGCACAGATACGCAGTATTTT. This encodes CSAGGLASTDTQYF.

In its sample, this clonotype was seen a few times. The rearrangement joins TRBV4-1 to TRBJ2-5; 10 nucleotides agree with TRBD1. The CDR3 covers 18 residues. Germline trimming cut 2 bases from V and 5 bases from J; bases unmatched to any gene: 14. Per germline, CDR1 MGHRA and CDR2 YSYEKL. The CDR3 is CASSQYNHGQGVKETQYF. For the CDR3, the DNA is TGCGCCAGCAGCCAATACAACCATGGACAGGGGGTGAAGGAGACCCAGTACTTC.

The CDR3 sequence: CASSQASRAGDTQYF. In DNA, the CDR3 is TGTGCCAGCAGCCAAGCTAGCAGGGCAGGGGATACGCAGTATTTT. This chain uses TRBV4-2 with TRBJ2-3, with D possibly being TRBD1 or TRBD2 (5 bases each). V lost 1 base to trimming and J lost 6 bases, with 14 bases between them. The CDR3 loop spans 15 amino acids. Germline-derived CDR1 and CDR2 are LGHNA and YNFKEQ.

This clonotype was seen more than once but under ten times. The chain is built from TRBV7-6 and TRBJ2-7; TRBD1 agrees at 7 bases. CDR1 is SGHVS, CDR2 FNYEAQ, per germline. The V segment lost 1 base and the J segment 6 bases; nucleotides outside the gene matches: 24. The CDR3 consists of 20 residues. In nucleotides, the CDR3 is TGTGCCAGCAGCTTAGGGCCGACAGGGCAGTCCACAGGAGCCTTTAGCGAGCAGTACTTC. It specifies CASSLGPTGQSTGAFSEQYF.

This clonotype has a handful of counts. The gene calls are TRBV7-3 and TRBJ2-7; 7 bases are shared with TRBD2. Looked up from germline, CDR1 is SGHTA and CDR2 is FQGTGA. The CDR3 spans 14 residues. Unmatched junction bases numbered 10, after V lost 5 bases and J lost 6 bases. The CDR3 DNA reads TGTGCCAGCAGCCCGAGCCCTTGGGGGGGCGAGCAGTACTTC. It is translated as CASSPSPWGGEQYF.

This rearrangement joins TRBV5-8 to TRBJ2-7, with D perhaps TRBD1 (5 bases). The germline V gene encodes CDR1 SGHTS and CDR2 YDEGEE. The CDR3 length is 15 residues. With 0 bases removed from V and 2 bases from J, the gap between germline ends came to 12 bases. CDR3 nucleotides: TGTGCCAGCAGCTTGGAGGCAGGGTGGACCTACGAGCAGTACGTC. Its translation: CASSLEAGWTYEQYV.

The V and J genes are TRBV29-1 and TRBJ2-7, with 7 nucleotides matching TRBD1. Germline lookup yields CDR1 SQVTM and CDR2 ANQGSEA. The CDR3 totals 12 residues. Unmatched junction bases numbered 6, after V lost 7 bases and J lost 3 bases. The CDR3 nucleotides read TGCAGCGCCGTGACAGGGATCTACGAGCAGTACTTC. Translation: CSAVTGIYEQYF.

This clonotype turned up a few times. The rearrangement joins TRBV7-8 to TRBJ2-7, with 8 nucleotides matching TRBD1. This CDR3 contains 16 residues. V trimming: 1 base; J trimming: 0 bases; junction bases outside the gene matches: 5. Germline V gene data show CDR1 as SGHVS and CDR2 as FQNEAQ. CDR3 in amino acids: CASSLVGTGVSYEQYF. CDR3 sequence (DNA): TGTGCCAGCAGCTTAGTTGGGACAGGCGTCTCCTACGAGCAGTACTTC. Full variable domain (rest looked up from reference TRBV7-8 and TRBJ2-7): GAGVSQSPRYKVAKRGQDVALRCDPISGHVSLFWYQQALGQGPEFLTYFQNEAQLDKSGLPSDRFFAERPEGSVSTLKIQRTQQEDSAVYLCASSLVGTGVSYEQYFGPGTRLTVT.

V gene TRBV5-4 combines with J gene TRBJ2-7, with 10 bases matching TRBD2. CDR3 size: 14 residues. The V gene's germline CDR1 is SGHNT and CDR2 YYREEE (reference sequence). Unmatched junction bases numbered 6, after V lost 4 bases and J lost 5 bases. The CDR3 is CASSPRTSGDEQYF. The DNA of the CDR3 is TGTGCCAGCAGCCCCCGGACTAGCGGAGACGAGCAGTACTTC. The whole variable domain, filled in from reference TRBV5-4 and TRBJ2-7, reads ETGVTQSPTHLIKTRGQQVTLRCSSQSGHNTVSWYQQALGQGPQFIFQYYREEENGRGNFPPRFSGLQFPNYSSELNVNALELDDSALYLCASSPRTSGDEQYFGPGTRLTVT.

This clonotype was counted at least ten times. The CDR3 DNA sequence: TGCGCCAGCAGCCACCCCGAGTCGGAGCAGTTCTTC. It codes for CASSHPESEQFF. This rearrangement joins TRBV4-1 to TRBJ2-1; no definite D call. V was cut by 3 bases and J by 10 bases, with 10 bases left in between. Germline lookup yields CDR1 MGHRA and CDR2 YSYEKL. This CDR3 is 12 amino acids long.

This clonotype was detected many times. The chain is built from TRBV12-3 or TRBV12-4 and TRBJ2-7; D possibly matches TRBD1 or TRBD2 (5 bases each). Trimming cost V 3 bases and J 3 bases, with 9 bases left between them. The length of the CDR3 is 13 residues. The CDR3 DNA reads as TGTGCCAGCAGTTTTGGGGGAAGCTACGAGCAGTACGTC. It translates to CASSFGGSYEQYV.

This clonotype was seen only a few times. The chain links TRBV7-2 to TRBJ1-1; D not resolved. This CDR3 has 13 amino acids. Germline V gives CDR1 SGHTA, CDR2 FQGNSA. Trimming cost V 1 base and J 3 bases, with 6 bases left between them. CDR3 loop: CASSLVSDTEAFF. The CDR3 DNA follows: TGTGCCAGCAGCTTAGTTTCGGACACTGAAGCTTTCTTT.

This clonotype showed up many times. V usage is TRBV7-9 and J usage is TRBJ2-7, with 8 bases aligning to TRBD1. V shed 1 base, J shed 2 bases, and the junction held 10 bases outside the gene matches. The CDR3 has 17 amino acids. Germline V gene sequence: CDR1 SEHNR, CDR2 FQNEAQ (reference sequence). The CDR3 region has the DNA TGTGCCAGCAGCTTAGTCCCTATTCGGACAGGGACCTACGAGCAGTACGTC. Its translation is CASSLVPIRTGTYEQYV.

The chain joins TRBV9 to TRBJ2-6; D is unresolved. The V end lost 0 bases, the J end lost 0 bases, and 4 bases lay between the germline ends. The CDR3 runs 15 residues. The germline gives CDR1 SGDLS, CDR2 YYNGEE. CDR3 nucleotide sequence: TGTGCCAGCAGCGTAGGGGCCTCTGGGGCCAACGTCCTGACTTTC. Its translation is CASSVGASGANVLTF. Drawing the rest from reference TRBV9 and TRBJ2-6, the complete variable domain is DSGVTQTPKHLITATGQRVTLRCSPRSGDLSVYWYQQSLDQGLQFLIQYYNGEERAKGNILERFSAQQFPDLHSELNLSSLELGDSALYFCASSVGASGANVLTFGAGSRLTVL.

This clonotype has only one observation. The rearrangement links TRBV20-1 to TRBJ2-7; 7 nucleotides align to TRBD2. This CDR3 spans 14 amino acids. Germline V gene lookup returns CDR1 DFQATT and CDR2 SNEGSKA (reference sequence). The V segment lost 4 bases and the J segment 3 bases; nucleotides outside the gene matches: 9. As DNA, the CDR3 is TGCAGTGCTACTCCCGCGGGAGAGGGCTACGAGCAGTACTTC. Translated: CSATPAGEGYEQYF.

The CDR3 DNA reads as TGTGCCAGCAGCCCGTTCGGAGGAGCGGGAGGCACAGATACGCAGTATTTT. Its translation is CASSPFGGAGGTDTQYF. The chain is built from TRBV7-2 and TRBJ2-3, with 8 nucleotides matching TRBD2. The V segment lost 5 bases and the J segment 1 base; nucleotides outside the gene matches: 11. The germline V gene encodes CDR1 SGHTA and CDR2 FQGNSA. The CDR3 totals 17 residues.

This clonotype was picked up many times. J is TRBJ2-2 and V is TRBV7-2; D may be TRBD2 (7 bases). In germline, CDR1 is SGHTA, CDR2 FQGNSA. V lost 5 bases and J 3 bases, leaving 28 bases between the germline ends. This CDR3 has 20 amino acids. The CDR3 DNA sequence: TGTGCCAGCAGCCCCCAACCGCAACAGGGTTCCCTAGCGGACACCGGGGAGCTGTTTTTT. It yields the protein CASSPQPQQGSLADTGELFF. The full variable domain, with the rest looked up from reference TRBV7-2 and TRBJ2-2, is GAGVSQSPSNKVTEKGKDVELRCDPISGHTALYWYRQSLGQGLEFLIYFQGNSAPDKSGLPSDRFSAERTGGSVSTLTIQRTQQEDSAVYLCASSPQPQQGSLADTGELFFGEGSRLTVL.